A single sample gave rise to the 28 T cell receptor beta chains below, sequenced in a study of cytomegalovirus exposure and HLA in healthy donors. The PCR ran on 60 Vbeta and 13 Jbeta primers. Profiled with immunoSEQ multiplex PCR; TCRdb holds only in-frame clones, not every one. The table lists roughly 120,000 clones, roughly 9% of them singletons. The sequencing input was PBMCs. These receptor sequences come from a man younger than 45 in good health and CMV-seronegative.

The CDR3 region is CASSYSTGGAETQYF. The CDR3 nucleotides read TGTGCCAGCAGTTACTCGACAGGGGGCGCAGAGACCCAGTACTTC. V gene TRBV6-5 combines with J gene TRBJ2-5, with TRBD1 identical over 10 bases. Germline CDR1 and CDR2: MNHEY and SVGAGI. This CDR3 has 15 residues. Unmatched junction bases numbered 2, after V lost 0 bases and J lost 4 bases.

The chain joins TRBV21-1 to TRBJ1-2; the D segment call TRBD1 is taken from the table without a DNA check. TRBV21-1 has pseudogene status. The CDR3 spans 18 residues. The CDR3 DNA sequence: TGTGCCAGCAGCAAATACTATATAGACAGGCTAGCTAACTATGGCTACACCTTC. Translating it yields CASSKYYIDRLANYGYTF.

This chain joins TRBV19 and TRBJ2-1; tentatively, D is TRBD1 (5 bases). The CDR3 is 15 residues long. V lost 7 bases and J lost 0, with 13 bases in between. Germline lookup yields CDR1 LNHDA and CDR2 SQIVND (reference sequence). For the CDR3, the DNA is TGTGCCAGTACCACCCCAGGGTCCTCCTACAATGAGCAGTTCTTC. This codes for CASTTPGSSYNEQFF.

This clone was found a few times. This chain links TRBV6-6 with TRBJ1-5; 7 bases are a match to TRBD1. Unmatched junction bases numbered 4, after V lost 2 bases and J lost 0 bases. CDR1 is MNHNY and CDR2 is SVGAGI in the germline V gene (reference sequence). The CDR3 is 16 residues long. The DNA of the CDR3 is TGTGCCAGCAGTTACCGGGACAGTTATAGCAATCAGCCCCAGCATTTT. Amino acid sequence: CASSYRDSYSNQPQHF.

This clone was seen only a few times. V is TRBV12-5 and J is TRBJ1-5; a possible D gene is TRBD1 (5 bases). This CDR3 spans 13 amino acids. Germline-derived CDR1 and CDR2 are LGHNT and FRNRAP. V shed 5 bases and J shed 4 bases, with 9 bases lying between them. CDR3 protein: CASGRGGNQPQHF. The DNA of the CDR3 is TGTGCTAGTGGTAGGGGAGGTAATCAGCCCCAGCATTTT.

Remarks on this clone: Other DNA variants within this sample encode the same CDR3. The V and J genes are TRBV30 and TRBJ1-3, with 7 nucleotides matching TRBD1. The CDR3 extends over 13 amino acids. Germline assignment: CDR1 GTSNPN and CDR2 SVGIG (reference sequence). The trim removed 5 bases at V and 7 bases at J, leaving 8 bases unmatched. The CDR3: CAWSRQGGNTIYF. CDR3 nucleotide sequence: TGTGCCTGGTCCCGACAGGGCGGGAACACCATATATTTT.

This clone occurred a few times. The V and J genes are TRBV7-9 and TRBJ1-2, with D possibly TRBD1 on 5 matching bases. The length of the CDR3 is 14 residues. Between the trimmed V and J ends, which lost 5 bases and 5 bases, there was a span of 15 bases. The germline V gene has CDR1 SEHNR and CDR2 FQNEAQ (reference sequence). The CDR3 loop reads CASSPKGRVYGYTF. The CDR3 DNA follows: TGTGCCAGCAGCCCAAAGGGCAGGGTTTATGGCTACACCTTC.

The CDR3 nucleotides are TGTGCCAGCAGCTTAAGGGGCAGGTCCCAGGAGACCCAGTACTTC. Amino acid sequence: CASSLRGRSQETQYF. The J gene is TRBJ2-5, the V gene TRBV7-2, with D tentatively TRBD1 (5 bases). CDR1 is SGHTA, CDR2 FQGNSA, per germline. V was clipped by 2 bases and J by 5 bases, with 15 bases between them. The CDR3 loop spans 15 amino acids. Full variable domain (missing parts from reference TRBV7-2 and TRBJ2-5): GAGVSQSPSNKVTEKGKDVELRCDPISGHTALYWYRQSLGQGLEFLIYFQGNSAPDKSGLPSDRFSAERTGGSVSTLTIQRTQQEDSAVYLCASSLRGRSQETQYFGPGTRLLVL.

This clone was picked up a small number of times. This chain connects TRBV6-6 to TRBJ2-7; 10 bases are shared with TRBD2. V gave up 2 bases and J gave up 2 bases; unmatched junction bases: 3. Germline lookup yields CDR1 MNHNY and CDR2 SVGAGI (reference sequence). The CDR3 runs to 15 residues. CDR3 amino acids: CASSYGLAGAYEQYF. The DNA of the CDR3 is TGTGCCAGCAGTTACGGTCTAGCGGGAGCCTACGAGCAGTACTTC.

This clone was detected a few times. This chain connects TRBV27 to TRBJ2-7, with D tentatively TRBD1 (5 bases). This CDR3 has 14 residues. CDR1 and CDR2 from the germline V gene are MNHEY and SMNVEV (reference sequence). Trimming left V 5 bases short and J 4 bases short, with 15 bases between. CDR3 loop: CASSPEVRDYEQYF. CDR3 in DNA: TGTGCCAGCAGTCCAGAGGTCAGGGATTACGAGCAGTACTTC.

The rearrangement uses TRBV4-3 and TRBJ2-5; possible D gene TRBD1, 5 bases. Germline CDR1 is LGHNA and CDR2 is YSLEER. V was clipped by 0 bases and J by 2 bases, with 13 bases between them. The CDR3 is made up of 16 amino acids. In DNA, the CDR3 is TGCGCCAGCAGCCAAGATTCTGGGGCAGGGCAAGAGACCCAGTACTTC. Its protein product is CASSQDSGAGQETQYF.

This chain uses TRBV4-3 with TRBJ1-2; 9 positions match TRBD1. The CDR3 totals 15 residues. Germline V gene lookup returns CDR1 LGHNA and CDR2 YSLEER. After removal of 4 bases from V and 6 bases from J, the junction contained 9 bases not matched to a gene. The CDR3 loop is CASSRDRVVGNGYTF. As DNA, the CDR3 is TGCGCCAGCAGCCGGGACAGGGTCGTGGGTAATGGCTACACCTTC.

This chain connects TRBV11-3 to TRBJ2-1; 10 positions match TRBD2. CDR1 is SGHNT, CDR2 YENEEA, per germline. The junction had 8 bases not matched to a gene; V was cut back by 6 bases and J by 6 bases. This CDR3 is built from 15 residues. CDR3 bases: TGTGCCAGCAGTCTCGCGCTAGCGGGGGTCAATGAGCAGTTCTTC. This encodes CASSLALAGVNEQFF.

The chain links TRBV5-4 to TRBJ2-2; tentatively, D is TRBD1 (6 bases). V was pared by 0 bases and J by 3 bases, with 12 bases between. The germline V gene encodes CDR1 SGHNT and CDR2 YYREEE (reference sequence). The CDR3 is 16 residues long. In DNA, the CDR3 is TGTGCCAGCAGCTTGGCCGGCAGGGGTTACACCGGGGAGCTGTTTTTT. This sequence encodes CASSLAGRGYTGELFF.

The chain couples TRBV7-6 to TRBJ2-2, with D possibly TRBD2 on 5 matching bases. Germline values: CDR1 SGHVS, CDR2 FNYEAQ. This CDR3 contains 12 residues. Between the trimmed V and J ends, which lost 10 bases and 7 bases, there was a span of 13 bases. As DNA, the CDR3 is TGTGCCACCAATAGCGATGGCGGGGAGCTGTTTTTT. As protein: CATNSDGGELFF.

This clone was seen only a few times. The CDR3 DNA reads as TGTGCCTGGAGTGTACGGCGGGACAGGGCCCCTGGCTACACCTTC. This translates into CAWSVRRDRAPGYTF. The chain combines TRBV30 with TRBJ1-2; TRBD1 aligns across 9 bases. Trimming cost V 0 bases and J 7 bases; bases outside gene matches: 9. Germline V CDR1 and CDR2: GTSNPN, SVGIG (reference sequence). The CDR3 length is 15 residues.

The V gene is TRBV18, the J gene TRBJ1-4; D perhaps matches TRBD1 (6 bases). The germline V gene encodes CDR1 KGHSH and CDR2 LQKENI. CDR3 length: 16 amino acids. V gave up 3 bases and J gave up 8 bases, with 19 bases separating them. CDR3 region: CASSPNTGMSREKLFF. CDR3 in DNA: TGTGCCAGCTCACCTAATACAGGGATGAGTAGGGAAAAACTGTTTTTT.

The V call is TRBV21-1, the J call TRBJ1-2. TRBV21-1 is annotated as a pseudogene. CDR3 length equals 16 residues. The CDR3 nucleotides read TGTGCCAGCAGCAGGGCATTGGGAGGGCCCCACTATGGCTACACCTTC. This codes for CASSRALGGPHYGYTF.

The V call is TRBV4-2, the J call TRBJ2-2; D perhaps matches TRBD2 (5 bases). The germline V and J ends were trimmed by 4 bases and 7 bases, with 16 bases remaining between them. Germline V CDR1 and CDR2: LGHNA, YNFKEQ. The CDR3 contains 15 residues. The CDR3 loop is CASSPRGGGDGELFF. The CDR3 DNA sequence: TGTGCCAGCAGCCCGCGAGGAGGTGGTGACGGGGAGCTGTTTTTT.

The rearrangement uses TRBV29-1 and TRBJ2-2; the D is unclear. The CDR3 consists of 14 residues. CDR1 is SQVTM, CDR2 ANQGSEA, per germline. Trimming took 4 bases from V and 0 from J, leaving 9 bases between them. For the CDR3, the DNA is TGCAGCGTTGGGTACGCGGCGAACACCGGGGAGCTGTTTTTT. Translation gives CSVGYAANTGELFF.

Comment on this clone: Other DNA variants within this sample encode the same CDR3. This rearrangement joins TRBV19 to TRBJ1-5, with D possibly TRBD1 on 5 matching bases. CDR3 length: 14 amino acids. Trimming stripped 3 bases from V and 1 base from J, with 7 bases between. Germline CDR1 is LNHDA and CDR2 is SQIVND (reference sequence). The CDR3 spells CASSIGGSNQPQHF. The CDR3, as DNA: TGTGCCAGTAGTATTGGGGGGAGCAATCAGCCCCAGCATTTT.

The V gene is TRBV6-5, the J gene TRBJ2-7; 8 bases fit TRBD1. This CDR3 is 14 amino acids long. Germline lookup yields CDR1 MNHEY and CDR2 SVGAGI. Unmatched junction bases numbered 4, after V lost 6 bases and J lost 0 bases. The CDR3 DNA is TGTGCCAGCAGGAGGACAGGGAGCTCCTACGAGCAGTACTTC. Protein sequence: CASRRTGSSYEQYF.

This clone was observed once. The V and J genes are TRBV4-1 and TRBJ2-7, with a weak D call TRBD2 (6 bases). This CDR3 has 15 amino acids. CDR1 and CDR2 (germline): MGHRA, YSYEKL. The V and J ends lost 3 bases and 6 bases respectively, with 18 bases between them. CDR3 residues: CASSQPWGEYLEQYF. The CDR3 nucleotides read TGCGCCAGCAGCCAGCCCTGGGGGGAGTATCTCGAGCAGTACTTC.

The sample holds a few counts of this clone. J is TRBJ2-2 and V is TRBV5-6; D gene unclear. This CDR3 has 16 residues. V was trimmed by 0 bases and J by 5 bases, leaving 14 bases between them. Germline CDR1 and CDR2: SGHDT and YYEEEE. CDR3 in amino acids: CASSLVSHSGTGELFF. The CDR3 bases are TGTGCCAGCAGCTTGGTGAGTCACTCCGGGACCGGGGAGCTGTTTTTT.

The chain is built from TRBV6-5 and TRBJ1-5, with D possibly matching TRBD1 (6 bases). The CDR3 totals 15 residues. Germline CDR1 is MNHEY and CDR2 is SVGAGI. The germline V and J ends were trimmed by 0 bases and 3 bases, with 9 bases remaining between them. The CDR3 region has the DNA TGTGCCAGCAGTTACTCCCACAGGGTCAATCAGCCCCAGCATTTT. It specifies CASSYSHRVNQPQHF.

This clone was counted a few times. CDR3 region: CASSLAEGREAFF. In DNA form, the CDR3 reads TGCGCCAGCAGCTTGGCTGAGGGCAGGGAAGCTTTCTTT. V and J are TRBV5-1 and TRBJ1-1; no clear D. Trimming cost V 0 bases and J 8 bases, with 11 bases left between them. Germline lookup yields CDR1 SGHRS and CDR2 YFSETQ. The CDR3 consists of 13 residues.

The chain combines TRBV6-4 with TRBJ2-7; TRBD2 matches at 9 bases. The CDR3 covers 15 residues. V lost 0 bases to trimming and J lost 5 bases; unmatched junction nucleotides: 5. Germline V gives CDR1 MRHNA, CDR2 SNTAGT. DNA of the CDR3: TGTGCCAGCAGTGACTCAGGTAGCGGGAGTCACGAGCAGTACTTC. This gives the protein CASSDSGSGSHEQYF.

This clone appeared a few times. This chain connects TRBV6-5 to TRBJ2-1, with 8 bases lining up with TRBD2. With V trimmed by 8 bases and J by 6 bases, 6 bases remained unmatched. From germline, CDR1 is MNHEY and CDR2 SVGAGI. The CDR3 consists of 13 residues. The CDR3: CASGAGEVNEQFF. Here the CDR3 DNA reads TGTGCCAGCGGAGCGGGAGAGGTCAATGAGCAGTTCTTC.